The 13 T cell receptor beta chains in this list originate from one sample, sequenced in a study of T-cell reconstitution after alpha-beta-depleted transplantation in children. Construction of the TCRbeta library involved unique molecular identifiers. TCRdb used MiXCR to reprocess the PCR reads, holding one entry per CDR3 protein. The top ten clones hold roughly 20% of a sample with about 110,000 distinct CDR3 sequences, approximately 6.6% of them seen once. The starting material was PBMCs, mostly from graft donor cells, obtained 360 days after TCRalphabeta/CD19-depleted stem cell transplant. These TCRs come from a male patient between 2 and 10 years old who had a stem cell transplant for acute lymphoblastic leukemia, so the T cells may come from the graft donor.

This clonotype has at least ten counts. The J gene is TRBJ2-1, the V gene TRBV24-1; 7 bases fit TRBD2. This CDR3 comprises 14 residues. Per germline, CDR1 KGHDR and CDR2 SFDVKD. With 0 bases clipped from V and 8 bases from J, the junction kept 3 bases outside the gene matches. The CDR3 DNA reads TGTGCCACCAGTGATTTGACTAGCGAATATGAGCAGTTCTTC. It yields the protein CATSDLTSEYEQFF.

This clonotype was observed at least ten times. This CDR3 reads CASSLDRGAAYGYTF. The CDR3 DNA reads as TGTGCCAGCAGTTTAGATAGAGGGGCGGCCTATGGCTACACCTTC. The chain carries TRBV12-3 or TRBV12-4 and TRBJ1-2; a possible D gene is TRBD1 (5 bases). V dropped 1 base and J dropped 4 bases, with 13 bases sitting between them. This CDR3 has 15 residues.

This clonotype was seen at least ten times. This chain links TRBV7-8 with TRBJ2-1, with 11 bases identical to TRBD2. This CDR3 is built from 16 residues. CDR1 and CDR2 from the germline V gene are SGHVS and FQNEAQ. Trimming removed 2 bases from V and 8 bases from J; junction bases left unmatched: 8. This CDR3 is CASSLHVAGGFDEQFF. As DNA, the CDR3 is TGTGCCAGCAGCTTACATGTAGCGGGGGGGTTCGATGAGCAGTTCTTC.

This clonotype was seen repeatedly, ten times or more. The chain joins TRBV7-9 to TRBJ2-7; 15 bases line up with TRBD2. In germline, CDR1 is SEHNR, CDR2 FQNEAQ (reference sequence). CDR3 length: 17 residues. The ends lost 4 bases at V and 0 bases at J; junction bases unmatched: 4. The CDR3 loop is CASSWTSGRAGSYEQYF. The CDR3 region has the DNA TGTGCCAGCAGCTGGACTAGCGGGAGGGCCGGCTCCTACGAGCAGTACTTC.

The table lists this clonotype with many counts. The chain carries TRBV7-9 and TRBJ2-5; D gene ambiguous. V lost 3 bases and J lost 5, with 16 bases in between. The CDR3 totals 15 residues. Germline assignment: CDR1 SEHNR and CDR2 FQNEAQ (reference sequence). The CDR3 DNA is TGTGCCAGCAGCTTTGAGATTGGGGTTGAGGAGACCCAGTACTTC. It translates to CASSFEIGVEETQYF.

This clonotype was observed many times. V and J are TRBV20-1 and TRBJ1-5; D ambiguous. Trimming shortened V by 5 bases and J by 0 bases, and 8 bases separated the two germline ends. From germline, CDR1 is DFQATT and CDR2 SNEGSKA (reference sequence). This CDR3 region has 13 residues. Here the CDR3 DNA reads TGCAGTGCTCCGCGTTATAGCAATCAGCCCCAGCATTTT. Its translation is CSAPRYSNQPQHF.

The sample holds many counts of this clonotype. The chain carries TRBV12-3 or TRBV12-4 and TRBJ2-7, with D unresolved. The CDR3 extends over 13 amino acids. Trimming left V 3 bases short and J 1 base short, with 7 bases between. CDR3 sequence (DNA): TGTGCCAGCAGTTTTGGCAGGTCCTACGAGCAGTACTTC. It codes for CASSFGRSYEQYF.

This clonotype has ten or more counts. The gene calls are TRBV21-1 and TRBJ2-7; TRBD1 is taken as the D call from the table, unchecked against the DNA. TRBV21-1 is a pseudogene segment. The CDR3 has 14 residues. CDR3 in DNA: TGTGCCAGCAGCAAAGCTCCGGGCAGGTATGAGCAGTACTTC. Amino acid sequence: CASSKAPGRYEQYF.

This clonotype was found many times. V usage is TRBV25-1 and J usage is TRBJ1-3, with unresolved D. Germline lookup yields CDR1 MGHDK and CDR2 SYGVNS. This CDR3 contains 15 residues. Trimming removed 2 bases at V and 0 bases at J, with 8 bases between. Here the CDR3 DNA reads TGTGCCAGCAGTGAAACCGGAAGCTCTGGAAACACCATATATTTT. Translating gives CASSETGSSGNTIYF.

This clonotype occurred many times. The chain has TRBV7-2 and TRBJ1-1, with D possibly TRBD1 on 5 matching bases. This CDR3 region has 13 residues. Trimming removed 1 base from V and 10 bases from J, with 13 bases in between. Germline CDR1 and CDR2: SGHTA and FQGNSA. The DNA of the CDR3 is TGTGCCAGCAGCTTAGAGGGCAGGGAACGAGCTTTCTTT. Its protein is CASSLEGRERAFF.

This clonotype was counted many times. CDR3 residues: CSVGGFEAFF. The DNA of the CDR3 is TGCAGCGTTGGGGGGTTTGAAGCTTTCTTT. The V call is TRBV29-1, the J call TRBJ1-1; maybe TRBD1 (5 bases). Trimming pared 4 bases from V and 7 bases from J, leaving 7 bases between. This CDR3 has 10 residues. In germline, CDR1 is SQVTM, CDR2 ANQGSEA.

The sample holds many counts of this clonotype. CDR3 protein: CASSLARGGQAYEQYF. DNA for the CDR3: TGTGCCAGCAGCTTAGCGAGGGGGGGCCAAGCCTACGAGCAGTACTTC. V and J are TRBV7-9 and TRBJ2-7; maybe TRBD2 (7 bases). Trimming pared 0 bases from V and 2 bases from J, leaving 14 bases between. This CDR3 has 16 residues. Germline CDR1 SEHNR, CDR2 FQNEAQ (reference sequence).

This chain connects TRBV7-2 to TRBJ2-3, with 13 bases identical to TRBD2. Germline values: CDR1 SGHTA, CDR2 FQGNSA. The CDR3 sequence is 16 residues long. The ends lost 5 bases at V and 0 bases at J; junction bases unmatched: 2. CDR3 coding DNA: TGTGCCAGCAGCCCGACTAGCGGGAGGAGCACAGATACGCAGTATTTT. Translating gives CASSPTSGRSTDTQYF.